The present T cell receptor beta chain was sequenced within a study of blood T cell repertoires in COVID-19. V lost 3 bases and J lost 1; bases outside the gene matches: 2. Germline values: CDR1 SGHDT, CDR2 YYEEEE. The CDR3 covers 14 residues. Sequencing was performed with immunoSEQ multiplex PCR; in TCRdb, only in-frame clones are kept and a portion is missing. The sample has 180,000 or so clones; roughly 87% are singletons. The sequenced sample consisted of PBMCs or T cells enriched from blood (not recorded which). The clonotype comes from a man aged 50 or older who had recovered from COVID-19. The chain carries TRBV5-6 and TRBJ2-7, with TRBD2 matching over 9 bases. Written as DNA, the CDR3 is TGTGCCAGCAGCTCTCTAGCGGGATCCTACGAGCAGTACTTC. Translated, it gives CASSSLAGSYEQYF.